Each of the 28 T cell receptor beta chains below was sequenced from the same sample in a study of T-cell reconstitution after alpha-beta-depleted transplantation in children. A library of TCRbeta sequences, prepared with unique molecular identifiers, was generated. TCRdb redid the calling of the PCR reads with MiXCR, one entry per CDR3 protein. Counted here are 200,000 to 250,000 distinct CDR3 sequences, more than 10% occurring once; the ten biggest clones make up about 2.6%. The material was PBMCs from the stem cell graft donor, obtained from the stem cell graft. These receptors were collected from a human donor who donated a stem cell graft to a child with acute lymphoblastic leukemia.

This clonotype came up many times. The chain links TRBV30 to TRBJ2-2; no reliable D call. With 2 bases removed from V and 3 bases from J, the gap between germline ends came to 4 bases. Germline lookup yields CDR1 GTSNPN and CDR2 SVGIG (reference sequence). There are 12 residues in the CDR3. The CDR3 region is CAWSPYTGELFF. The CDR3 DNA sequence: TGTGCCTGGAGTCCTTACACCGGGGAGCTGTTTTTT.

This clonotype was counted many times. V usage is TRBV7-9 and J usage is TRBJ2-2, with TRBD2 as a possible D gene (5 bases). The V gene lost 5 bases and the J gene lost 6 bases, with 16 bases spanning the gap. Germline lookup yields CDR1 SEHNR and CDR2 FQNEAQ (reference sequence). CDR3 length: 15 amino acids. The CDR3 DNA sequence: TGTGCCAGCAGCCCACCGACTAAAGCGTCCGGGGAGCTGTTTTTT. Its protein is CASSPPTKASGELFF. Variable domain in full (rest from reference TRBV7-9 and TRBJ2-2): DTGVSQNPRHKITKRGQNVTFRCDPISEHNRLYWYRQTLGQGPEFLTYFQNEAQLEKSRLLSDRFSAERPKGSFSTLEIQRTEQGDSAMYLCASSPPTKASGELFFGEGSRLTVL.

Worth noting for this clonotype: A read error may be the cause here, since a much bigger clone is one base away. The rearrangement uses TRBV5-5 and TRBJ2-7, with D unresolved. The CDR3 has 12 amino acids. CDR1 is SGHKS and CDR2 is YYEKEE in the germline V gene (reference sequence). The CDR3 DNA reads as TGTGCCATCAGCCGTGGGATCCCCGAGCAGTACTTC. Amino acids: CAISRGIPEQYF.

For this clonotype: This sequence may be a read error, since a much larger clone differs from it by one base. J is TRBJ1-1 and V is TRBV20-1; tentative D call: TRBD1 (6 bases). Germline CDR1 is DFQATT and CDR2 is SNEGSKA (reference sequence). Trimming removed 3 bases from V and 1 base from J, with 21 bases in between. This CDR3 comprises 17 residues. This CDR3 is CSASFSIGGIRNTEAFF. The CDR3 bases are TGCAGTGCTAGTTTTTCCATAGGGGGTATTAGGAACACTGAAGCTTTCTTT.

This clonotype showed up just a few times. The chain carries TRBV29-1 and TRBJ1-2, with D possibly TRBD1 on 5 matching bases. Germline V gene lookup returns CDR1 SQVTM and CDR2 ANQGSEA. V was shortened by 7 bases and J by 4 bases, with 22 bases between the two germline ends. CDR3 length: 15 amino acids. CDR3 in amino acids: CSAPASRAGVYGYTF. The CDR3 bases are TGCAGCGCCCCGGCGAGCCGGGCGGGGGTCTATGGCTACACCTTC.

This clonotype showed up many times. This chain joins TRBV12-3 or TRBV12-4 and TRBJ1-5, with a possible D match to TRBD1 (6 bases). The CDR3 sequence is 13 residues long. V lost 5 bases to trimming and J lost 4 bases, with 9 bases between them. DNA of the CDR3: TGTGCCAGCAGTACTCAGGGGAATCAGCCCCAGCATTTT. Amino acids: CASSTQGNQPQHF.

The table lists this clonotype with many counts. The chain employs TRBV27 and TRBJ2-7; no reliable D call. Trimming left V 0 bases short and J 0 bases short, with 6 bases between. The germline gives CDR1 MNHEY, CDR2 SMNVEV (reference sequence). This CDR3 has 14 residues. This CDR3 is CASSLSRASYEQYF. The CDR3 DNA sequence: TGTGCCAGCAGTTTATCCCGGGCCTCCTACGAGCAGTACTTC.

In its sample, this clonotype was seen many times. The chain recombines TRBV11-2 with TRBJ1-4; maybe TRBD1 (6 bases). The CDR3 runs 13 residues. Trimming pared 4 bases from V and 9 bases from J, leaving 12 bases between. Germline V gene lookup returns CDR1 SGHAT and CDR2 FQNNGV. DNA for the CDR3: TGTGCCAGCAGCTCCATACAGGGACAAAAACTGTTTTTT. It is translated as CASSSIQGQKLFF.

This clonotype has at least ten counts. This sequence joins TRBV7-2 and TRBJ2-7; possible D gene TRBD2, 6 bases. The germline V gene encodes CDR1 SGHTA and CDR2 FQGNSA. V shed 3 bases and J shed 5 bases, with 14 bases lying between them. This CDR3 region has 14 residues. CDR3 in amino acids: CASSFGRGNDEQYF. For the CDR3, the DNA is TGTGCCAGCAGCTTTGGTCGGGGGAACGACGAGCAGTACTTC.

This clonotype has a count of ten or more. The gene calls are TRBV28 and TRBJ2-5, with a tentative D call TRBD1 (5 bases). The CDR3 totals 13 residues. Trimming cost V 11 bases and J 0 bases, with 13 bases left between them. The germline V gene encodes CDR1 MDHEN and CDR2 SYDVKM. DNA of the CDR3: TGTGCCTCTGGGGCACCCTACCAAGAGACCCAGTACTTC. Translated: CASGAPYQETQYF.

This clonotype was counted at least ten times. The V call is TRBV9, the J call TRBJ2-7, with 7 bases that match TRBD2. Germline trimming cut 3 bases from V and 3 bases from J; bases unmatched to any gene: 6. CDR1 and CDR2 from the germline V gene are SGDLS and YYNGEE. The CDR3 runs to 14 residues. CDR3 in amino acids: CASSASGLHYEQYF. CDR3 sequence (DNA): TGTGCCAGCAGCGCATCGGGACTACACTACGAGCAGTACTTC. Complete variable domain (other parts from reference TRBV9 and TRBJ2-7): DSGVTQTPKHLITATGQRVTLRCSPRSGDLSVYWYQQSLDQGLQFLIQYYNGEERAKGNILERFSAQQFPDLHSELNLSSLELGDSALYFCASSASGLHYEQYFGPGTRLTVT.

This clonotype was found many times. The chain employs TRBV6-1 and TRBJ1-5; D ambiguous. The CDR3 spans 14 residues. V gave up 5 bases and J gave up 2 bases, with 10 bases separating them. Germline-derived CDR1 and CDR2 are MNHNS and SASEGT. The CDR3 loop reads CASSPLGGNQPQHF. Here the CDR3 DNA reads TGTGCCAGCAGTCCATTAGGAGGCAATCAGCCCCAGCATTTT.

This clonotype has ten or more counts. CDR3 DNA sequence: TGTGCCAGCAGCCCGACCTCCACAGGTCGTGGGGACAATGAGCAGTTCTTC. Its protein product is CASSPTSTGRGDNEQFF. This chain joins TRBV7-3 and TRBJ2-1, with D possibly matching TRBD1 (5 bases). This CDR3 has 17 amino acids. Germline CDR1 reads SGHTA; CDR2 reads FQGTGA. Trimming left V 5 bases short and J 5 bases short, with 22 bases between. The full variable domain, completed using reference TRBV7-3 and TRBJ2-1, is GAGVSQTPSNKVTEKGKYVELRCDPISGHTALYWYRQSLGQGPEFLIYFQGTGAADDSGLPNDRFFAVRPEGSVSTLKIQRTERGDSAVYLCASSPTSTGRGDNEQFFGPGTRLTVL.

This clonotype was observed at least ten times. The rearrangement uses TRBV28 and TRBJ1-5; no reliable D call. CDR3 size: 12 residues. V was trimmed by 8 bases and J by 7 bases, leaving 12 bases between them. Germline values: CDR1 MDHEN, CDR2 SYDVKM. CDR3 DNA: TGTGCCAGCTACCTCCGAGGACAGCCCCAGCATTTT. Its translation: CASYLRGQPQHF. Variable domain in full (rest from reference TRBV28 and TRBJ1-5): DVKVTQSSRYLVKRTGEKVFLECVQDMDHENMFWYRQDPGLGLRLIYFSYDVKMKEKGDIPEGYSVSREKKERFSLILESASTNQTSMYLCASYLRGQPQHFGDGTRLSIL.

This clonotype has at least ten counts. This chain joins TRBV29-1 and TRBJ2-1; D gene uncertain. This CDR3 has 12 residues. Germline V gene lookup returns CDR1 SQVTM and CDR2 ANQGSEA. Trimming pared 2 bases from V and 4 bases from J, leaving 6 bases between. CDR3 region: CSVETSYNEQFF. CDR3 coding DNA: TGCAGCGTTGAAACCAGTTACAATGAGCAGTTCTTC.

This clonotype was found many times. This sequence joins TRBV15 and TRBJ2-7; no clear D. This CDR3 region has 13 residues. V dropped 3 bases and J dropped 3 bases, with 9 bases sitting between them. Germline CDR1 and CDR2: LNHNV and YYDKDF (reference sequence). CDR3 sequence: CATSSGRGYEQYF. The CDR3 DNA reads as TGTGCCACCAGCAGCGGGCGCGGCTACGAGCAGTACTTC.

The table lists this clonotype with a few counts. CDR3 loop: CASSMGQGGVLAKNIQYF. In DNA form, the CDR3 reads TGTGCCAGCAGCATGGGACAGGGTGGAGTACTAGCCAAAAACATTCAGTACTTC. The chain recombines TRBV5-4 with TRBJ2-4, with 9 bases lining up with TRBD1. This CDR3 comprises 18 residues. J was trimmed by 0 bases and V by 4 bases; bases with no gene match: 11. Per the germline V gene, CDR1 is SGHNT and CDR2 is YYREEE (reference sequence).

This clonotype has ten or more counts. The J gene is TRBJ2-2, the V gene TRBV9; D assignment may be TRBD1 or TRBD2 (5 bases each). Germline CDR1 and CDR2: SGDLS and YYNGEE. The ends were cut back, 2 bases at V and 6 bases at J, with 8 bases in the middle. The CDR3 is 13 residues long. The CDR3 sequence: CASSVGDAGELFF. The CDR3 coding sequence is TGTGCCAGCAGCGTGGGGGATGCCGGGGAGCTGTTTTTT. Supplemented by reference TRBV9 and TRBJ2-2, the full variable domain reads DSGVTQTPKHLITATGQRVTLRCSPRSGDLSVYWYQQSLDQGLQFLIQYYNGEERAKGNILERFSAQQFPDLHSELNLSSLELGDSALYFCASSVGDAGELFFGEGSRLTVL.

Many counts were recorded for this clonotype. This sequence joins TRBV6-6 and TRBJ2-2; 7 bases align to TRBD2. CDR1 MNHNY and CDR2 SVGAGI come from the germline V gene (reference sequence). Losses at the gene ends were 7 bases for V and 6 bases for J; bases not matched to a gene: 14. The CDR3 runs 16 residues. The CDR3: CASNRGEGRYPGELFF. In nucleotides, the CDR3 is TGTGCCAGCAACAGAGGGGAGGGTAGATATCCCGGGGAGCTGTTTTTT.

This clonotype was counted at least ten times. The chain employs TRBV6-1 and TRBJ2-1; no definite D call. In germline, CDR1 is MNHNS, CDR2 SASEGT. Deletions cut 5 bases from V and 6 bases from J, with 14 bases between. This CDR3 is 14 amino acids long. CDR3 amino acids: CASSRSHSRNEQFF. The CDR3 DNA follows: TGTGCCAGCAGTAGGTCGCACAGCCGCAATGAGCAGTTCTTC.

This clonotype showed up just a few times. This chain connects TRBV20-1 to TRBJ1-4; 7 bases line up with TRBD1. Trimming at V came to 3 bases and at J to 7 bases, leaving 11 bases not matched to a gene. Germline CDR1 is DFQATT and CDR2 is SNEGSKA (reference sequence). This CDR3 region has 15 residues. CDR3 coding DNA: TGCAGTGCTAGGAACGACAGGGAAGGCAGTGAAAAACTGTTTTTT. This codes for CSARNDREGSEKLFF.

This clonotype was recorded many times. The V gene is TRBV7-2, the J gene TRBJ2-3; 9 nucleotides agree with TRBD2. Germline trimming cut 3 bases from V and 9 bases from J; bases unmatched to any gene: 10. The germline gives CDR1 SGHTA, CDR2 FQGNSA. The CDR3 has 15 residues. The CDR3 protein is CASSLIGTSRETQYF. DNA of the CDR3: TGTGCCAGCAGCTTGATTGGGACTAGCCGGGAGACGCAGTATTTT.

The chain joins TRBV20-1 to TRBJ2-6; tentatively, D is TRBD1 (6 bases). The CDR3 is 16 residues long. The V end was cut by 3 bases, the J end by 4 bases, with 16 bases between. Germline values: CDR1 DFQATT, CDR2 SNEGSKA (reference sequence). This chain's CDR3 is CSARGHSPSGANVLTF. For the CDR3, the DNA is TGCAGTGCTAGGGGACATTCCCCCTCCGGGGCCAACGTCCTGACTTTC.

As to this clonotype: A single base separates this from a much larger clone, so it may be a read error. V usage is TRBV5-1 and J usage is TRBJ1-2; D is unresolved. Germline V gives CDR1 SGHRS, CDR2 YFSETQ. The CDR3 runs 12 residues. The CDR3: CANSLDKGGYTF. CDR3 in DNA: TGCGCCAACAGCTTGGATAAGGGCGGCTACACCTTC.

This clonotype was seen ten or more times. The chain uses TRBV7-2 and TRBJ1-3; no reliable D call. The CDR3 consists of 16 residues. Germline loops: CDR1 SGHTA, CDR2 FQGNSA. V was clipped by 3 bases and J by 0 bases, with 12 bases between them. CDR3 protein: CASSLSGIRSGNTIYF. In nucleotides, the CDR3 is TGTGCCAGCAGCTTGTCCGGGATACGCTCTGGAAACACCATATATTTT.

This clonotype showed up many times. The chain recombines TRBV20-1 with TRBJ2-3; 12 bases are shared with TRBD2. Germline-derived CDR1 and CDR2 are DFQATT and SNEGSKA (reference sequence). The CDR3 is 15 residues long. V lost 3 bases, J lost 6 bases, and 7 bases stayed unmatched. The CDR3 DNA reads TGCAGTGCTAGGGCTAGCGGGAGGGCTGTGGATACGCAGTATTTT. This codes for CSARASGRAVDTQYF.

This clonotype was detected many times. V is TRBV20-1 and J is TRBJ1-5; perhaps TRBD1 as D (5 bases). V lost 1 base and J lost 11, with 15 bases in between. The length of the CDR3 is 13 residues. CDR1 is DFQATT, CDR2 SNEGSKA, per germline (reference sequence). CDR3 sequence (DNA): TGCAGTGCTAGAGCCGAGGGGAAGTGGGCCCAGCATTTT. Its translation is CSARAEGKWAQHF.

This clonotype was detected ten times or more. The J gene is TRBJ2-2, the V gene TRBV12-3 or TRBV12-4; D tentatively reads TRBD1 or TRBD2 (5 bases each). Deletions cut 5 bases from V and 5 bases from J, with 15 bases between. The CDR3 is 15 amino acids. The CDR3 sequence is CASSPRPEGTGELFF. The CDR3 bases are TGTGCCAGCAGTCCCCGTCCCGAGGGGACCGGGGAGCTGTTTTTT.